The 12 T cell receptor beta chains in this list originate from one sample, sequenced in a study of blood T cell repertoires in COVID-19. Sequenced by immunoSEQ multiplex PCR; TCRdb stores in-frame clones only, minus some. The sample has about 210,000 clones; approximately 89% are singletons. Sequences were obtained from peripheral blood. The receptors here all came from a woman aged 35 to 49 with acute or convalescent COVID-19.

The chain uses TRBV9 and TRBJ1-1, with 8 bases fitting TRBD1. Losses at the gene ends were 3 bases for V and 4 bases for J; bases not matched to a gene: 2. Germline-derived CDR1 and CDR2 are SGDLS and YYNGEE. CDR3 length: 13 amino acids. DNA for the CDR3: TGTGCCAGCAGCGGGACAGGGAGCACTGAAGCTTTCTTT. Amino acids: CASSGTGSTEAFF.

The CDR3 region is CASSQGQAVPYSPLHF. For the CDR3, the DNA is TGCGCCAGCAGCCAGGGTCAAGCGGTCCCTTATTCACCCCTCCACTTT. The chain has TRBV4-1 and TRBJ1-6; D is ambiguous. Looked up from germline, CDR1 is MGHRA and CDR2 is YSYEKL. This CDR3 is 16 amino acids long. Trimming left V 3 bases short and J 8 bases short, with 17 bases between.

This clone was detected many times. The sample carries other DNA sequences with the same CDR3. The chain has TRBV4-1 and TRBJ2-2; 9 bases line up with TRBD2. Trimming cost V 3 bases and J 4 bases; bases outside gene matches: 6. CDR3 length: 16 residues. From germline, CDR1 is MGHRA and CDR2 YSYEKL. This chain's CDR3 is CASSHPSGAPTGELFF. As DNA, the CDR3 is TGCGCCAGCAGCCATCCTAGCGGGGCTCCCACCGGGGAGCTGTTTTTT.

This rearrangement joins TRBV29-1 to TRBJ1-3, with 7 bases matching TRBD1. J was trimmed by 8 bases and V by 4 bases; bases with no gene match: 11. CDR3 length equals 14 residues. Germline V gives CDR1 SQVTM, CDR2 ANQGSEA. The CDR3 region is CSVVDQTGSDTIYF. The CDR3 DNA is TGCAGCGTTGTGGATCAGACAGGGTCCGACACCATATATTTT.

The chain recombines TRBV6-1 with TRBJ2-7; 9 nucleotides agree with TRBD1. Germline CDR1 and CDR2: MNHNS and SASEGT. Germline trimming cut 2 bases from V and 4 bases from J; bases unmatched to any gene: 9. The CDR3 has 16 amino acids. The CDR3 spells CASSELQGAPGYEQYV. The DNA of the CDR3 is TGTGCCAGCAGTGAACTACAGGGGGCGCCGGGATACGAGCAGTACGTC.

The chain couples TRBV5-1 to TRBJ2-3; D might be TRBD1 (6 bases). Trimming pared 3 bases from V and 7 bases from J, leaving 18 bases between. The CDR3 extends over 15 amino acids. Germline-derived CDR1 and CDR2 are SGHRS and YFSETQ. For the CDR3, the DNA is TGCGCCAGCAGCTGGGGGCCGATGGGGAAGAATACGCAGTATTTT. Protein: CASSWGPMGKNTQYF.

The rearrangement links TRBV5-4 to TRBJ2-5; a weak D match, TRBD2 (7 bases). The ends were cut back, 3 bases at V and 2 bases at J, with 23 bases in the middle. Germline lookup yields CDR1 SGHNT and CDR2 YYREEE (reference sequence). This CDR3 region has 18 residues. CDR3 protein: CASSSLGGPLIRQETQYF. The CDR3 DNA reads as TGTGCCAGCAGCTCCCTGGGGGGGCCCCTTATACGTCAAGAGACCCAGTACTTC. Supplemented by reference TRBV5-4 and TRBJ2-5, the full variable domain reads ETGVTQSPTHLIKTRGQQVTLRCSSQSGHNTVSWYQQALGQGPQFIFQYYREEENGRGNFPPRFSGLQFPNYSSELNVNALELDDSALYLCASSSLGGPLIRQETQYFGPGTRLLVL.

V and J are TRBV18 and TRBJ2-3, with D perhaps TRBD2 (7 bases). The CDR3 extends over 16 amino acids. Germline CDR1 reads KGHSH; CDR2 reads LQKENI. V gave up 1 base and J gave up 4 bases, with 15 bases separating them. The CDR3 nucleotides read TGTGCCAGCTCACCACGAGGAGGGGGGGCCCCAGATACGCAGTATTTT. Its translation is CASSPRGGGAPDTQYF.

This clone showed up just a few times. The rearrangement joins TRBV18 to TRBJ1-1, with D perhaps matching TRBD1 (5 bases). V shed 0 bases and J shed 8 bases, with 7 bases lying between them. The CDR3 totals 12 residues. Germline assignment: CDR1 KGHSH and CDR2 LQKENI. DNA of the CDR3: TGTGCCAGCTCACCACCGTCAGGGGAAGCTTTCTTT. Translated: CASSPPSGEAFF.

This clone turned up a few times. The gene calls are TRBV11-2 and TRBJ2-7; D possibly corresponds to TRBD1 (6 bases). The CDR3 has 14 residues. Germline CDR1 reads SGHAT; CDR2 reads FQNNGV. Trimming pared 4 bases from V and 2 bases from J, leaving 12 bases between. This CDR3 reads CASSSAAGAYEQYV. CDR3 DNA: TGTGCCAGCAGCTCCGCGGCAGGGGCCTACGAGCAGTACGTC.

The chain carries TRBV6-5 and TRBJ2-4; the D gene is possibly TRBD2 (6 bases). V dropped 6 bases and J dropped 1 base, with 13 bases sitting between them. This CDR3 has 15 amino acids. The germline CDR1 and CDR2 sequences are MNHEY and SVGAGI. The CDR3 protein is CASRAEGLAKNIQYF. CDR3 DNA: TGTGCCAGCAGGGCCGAGGGACTTGCCAAAAACATTCAGTACTTC.

CDR3 sequence (DNA): TGTGCCAGCAGTGGGACTAGCGGGGAGGCAGATACGCAGTATTTT. Translation: CASSGTSGEADTQYF. The V call is TRBV3-1 (or the pseudogene TRBV3-2), the J call TRBJ2-3; 13 positions agree with TRBD2. Germline trimming cut 6 bases from V and 4 bases from J; bases unmatched to any gene: 4. CDR3 length: 15 residues. Germline values: CDR1 LGHDT, CDR2 YNNKEL (reference sequence).